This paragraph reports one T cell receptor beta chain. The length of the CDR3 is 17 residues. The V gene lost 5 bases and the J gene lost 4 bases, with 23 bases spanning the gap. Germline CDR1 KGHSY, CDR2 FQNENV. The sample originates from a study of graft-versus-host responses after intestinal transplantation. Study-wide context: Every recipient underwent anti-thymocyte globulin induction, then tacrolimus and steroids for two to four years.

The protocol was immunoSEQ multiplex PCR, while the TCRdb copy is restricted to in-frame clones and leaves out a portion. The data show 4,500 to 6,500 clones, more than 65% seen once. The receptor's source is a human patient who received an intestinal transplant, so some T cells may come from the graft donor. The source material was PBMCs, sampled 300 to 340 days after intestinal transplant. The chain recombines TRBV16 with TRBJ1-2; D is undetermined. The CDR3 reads CASSRIWIVRKTYGYTF. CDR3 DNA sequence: TGTGCCAGCAGCAGGATCTGGATCGTTAGAAAGACCTATGGCTACACCTTC.